The sequence of this TCR beta chain was determined in a study of cytomegalovirus exposure and HLA in healthy donors. 13 Jbeta primers and 60 Vbeta primers were used for the PCR. Sequencing used immunoSEQ multiplex PCR; TCRdb keeps in-frame clones, though not all of them. The sample yields 100,000 to 150,000 clones, roughly 85% seen once. Whereas donors were nominally healthy upon sampling, unrecorded immune exposures were probable. This receptor was obtained from a woman aged 40 to 50 in good health and CMV-seropositive. The sequencing input was PBMCs.

The CDR3 region is CASSPLGGTEAFF. CDR3 nucleotides: TGTGCCAGCAGTCCCCTCGGCGGTACTGAAGCTTTCTTT. This chain links TRBV6-5 with TRBJ1-1; D not certain. Per germline, CDR1 MNHEY and CDR2 SVGAGI. V shed 5 bases and J shed 5 bases, with 12 bases lying between them. The CDR3 covers 13 residues.